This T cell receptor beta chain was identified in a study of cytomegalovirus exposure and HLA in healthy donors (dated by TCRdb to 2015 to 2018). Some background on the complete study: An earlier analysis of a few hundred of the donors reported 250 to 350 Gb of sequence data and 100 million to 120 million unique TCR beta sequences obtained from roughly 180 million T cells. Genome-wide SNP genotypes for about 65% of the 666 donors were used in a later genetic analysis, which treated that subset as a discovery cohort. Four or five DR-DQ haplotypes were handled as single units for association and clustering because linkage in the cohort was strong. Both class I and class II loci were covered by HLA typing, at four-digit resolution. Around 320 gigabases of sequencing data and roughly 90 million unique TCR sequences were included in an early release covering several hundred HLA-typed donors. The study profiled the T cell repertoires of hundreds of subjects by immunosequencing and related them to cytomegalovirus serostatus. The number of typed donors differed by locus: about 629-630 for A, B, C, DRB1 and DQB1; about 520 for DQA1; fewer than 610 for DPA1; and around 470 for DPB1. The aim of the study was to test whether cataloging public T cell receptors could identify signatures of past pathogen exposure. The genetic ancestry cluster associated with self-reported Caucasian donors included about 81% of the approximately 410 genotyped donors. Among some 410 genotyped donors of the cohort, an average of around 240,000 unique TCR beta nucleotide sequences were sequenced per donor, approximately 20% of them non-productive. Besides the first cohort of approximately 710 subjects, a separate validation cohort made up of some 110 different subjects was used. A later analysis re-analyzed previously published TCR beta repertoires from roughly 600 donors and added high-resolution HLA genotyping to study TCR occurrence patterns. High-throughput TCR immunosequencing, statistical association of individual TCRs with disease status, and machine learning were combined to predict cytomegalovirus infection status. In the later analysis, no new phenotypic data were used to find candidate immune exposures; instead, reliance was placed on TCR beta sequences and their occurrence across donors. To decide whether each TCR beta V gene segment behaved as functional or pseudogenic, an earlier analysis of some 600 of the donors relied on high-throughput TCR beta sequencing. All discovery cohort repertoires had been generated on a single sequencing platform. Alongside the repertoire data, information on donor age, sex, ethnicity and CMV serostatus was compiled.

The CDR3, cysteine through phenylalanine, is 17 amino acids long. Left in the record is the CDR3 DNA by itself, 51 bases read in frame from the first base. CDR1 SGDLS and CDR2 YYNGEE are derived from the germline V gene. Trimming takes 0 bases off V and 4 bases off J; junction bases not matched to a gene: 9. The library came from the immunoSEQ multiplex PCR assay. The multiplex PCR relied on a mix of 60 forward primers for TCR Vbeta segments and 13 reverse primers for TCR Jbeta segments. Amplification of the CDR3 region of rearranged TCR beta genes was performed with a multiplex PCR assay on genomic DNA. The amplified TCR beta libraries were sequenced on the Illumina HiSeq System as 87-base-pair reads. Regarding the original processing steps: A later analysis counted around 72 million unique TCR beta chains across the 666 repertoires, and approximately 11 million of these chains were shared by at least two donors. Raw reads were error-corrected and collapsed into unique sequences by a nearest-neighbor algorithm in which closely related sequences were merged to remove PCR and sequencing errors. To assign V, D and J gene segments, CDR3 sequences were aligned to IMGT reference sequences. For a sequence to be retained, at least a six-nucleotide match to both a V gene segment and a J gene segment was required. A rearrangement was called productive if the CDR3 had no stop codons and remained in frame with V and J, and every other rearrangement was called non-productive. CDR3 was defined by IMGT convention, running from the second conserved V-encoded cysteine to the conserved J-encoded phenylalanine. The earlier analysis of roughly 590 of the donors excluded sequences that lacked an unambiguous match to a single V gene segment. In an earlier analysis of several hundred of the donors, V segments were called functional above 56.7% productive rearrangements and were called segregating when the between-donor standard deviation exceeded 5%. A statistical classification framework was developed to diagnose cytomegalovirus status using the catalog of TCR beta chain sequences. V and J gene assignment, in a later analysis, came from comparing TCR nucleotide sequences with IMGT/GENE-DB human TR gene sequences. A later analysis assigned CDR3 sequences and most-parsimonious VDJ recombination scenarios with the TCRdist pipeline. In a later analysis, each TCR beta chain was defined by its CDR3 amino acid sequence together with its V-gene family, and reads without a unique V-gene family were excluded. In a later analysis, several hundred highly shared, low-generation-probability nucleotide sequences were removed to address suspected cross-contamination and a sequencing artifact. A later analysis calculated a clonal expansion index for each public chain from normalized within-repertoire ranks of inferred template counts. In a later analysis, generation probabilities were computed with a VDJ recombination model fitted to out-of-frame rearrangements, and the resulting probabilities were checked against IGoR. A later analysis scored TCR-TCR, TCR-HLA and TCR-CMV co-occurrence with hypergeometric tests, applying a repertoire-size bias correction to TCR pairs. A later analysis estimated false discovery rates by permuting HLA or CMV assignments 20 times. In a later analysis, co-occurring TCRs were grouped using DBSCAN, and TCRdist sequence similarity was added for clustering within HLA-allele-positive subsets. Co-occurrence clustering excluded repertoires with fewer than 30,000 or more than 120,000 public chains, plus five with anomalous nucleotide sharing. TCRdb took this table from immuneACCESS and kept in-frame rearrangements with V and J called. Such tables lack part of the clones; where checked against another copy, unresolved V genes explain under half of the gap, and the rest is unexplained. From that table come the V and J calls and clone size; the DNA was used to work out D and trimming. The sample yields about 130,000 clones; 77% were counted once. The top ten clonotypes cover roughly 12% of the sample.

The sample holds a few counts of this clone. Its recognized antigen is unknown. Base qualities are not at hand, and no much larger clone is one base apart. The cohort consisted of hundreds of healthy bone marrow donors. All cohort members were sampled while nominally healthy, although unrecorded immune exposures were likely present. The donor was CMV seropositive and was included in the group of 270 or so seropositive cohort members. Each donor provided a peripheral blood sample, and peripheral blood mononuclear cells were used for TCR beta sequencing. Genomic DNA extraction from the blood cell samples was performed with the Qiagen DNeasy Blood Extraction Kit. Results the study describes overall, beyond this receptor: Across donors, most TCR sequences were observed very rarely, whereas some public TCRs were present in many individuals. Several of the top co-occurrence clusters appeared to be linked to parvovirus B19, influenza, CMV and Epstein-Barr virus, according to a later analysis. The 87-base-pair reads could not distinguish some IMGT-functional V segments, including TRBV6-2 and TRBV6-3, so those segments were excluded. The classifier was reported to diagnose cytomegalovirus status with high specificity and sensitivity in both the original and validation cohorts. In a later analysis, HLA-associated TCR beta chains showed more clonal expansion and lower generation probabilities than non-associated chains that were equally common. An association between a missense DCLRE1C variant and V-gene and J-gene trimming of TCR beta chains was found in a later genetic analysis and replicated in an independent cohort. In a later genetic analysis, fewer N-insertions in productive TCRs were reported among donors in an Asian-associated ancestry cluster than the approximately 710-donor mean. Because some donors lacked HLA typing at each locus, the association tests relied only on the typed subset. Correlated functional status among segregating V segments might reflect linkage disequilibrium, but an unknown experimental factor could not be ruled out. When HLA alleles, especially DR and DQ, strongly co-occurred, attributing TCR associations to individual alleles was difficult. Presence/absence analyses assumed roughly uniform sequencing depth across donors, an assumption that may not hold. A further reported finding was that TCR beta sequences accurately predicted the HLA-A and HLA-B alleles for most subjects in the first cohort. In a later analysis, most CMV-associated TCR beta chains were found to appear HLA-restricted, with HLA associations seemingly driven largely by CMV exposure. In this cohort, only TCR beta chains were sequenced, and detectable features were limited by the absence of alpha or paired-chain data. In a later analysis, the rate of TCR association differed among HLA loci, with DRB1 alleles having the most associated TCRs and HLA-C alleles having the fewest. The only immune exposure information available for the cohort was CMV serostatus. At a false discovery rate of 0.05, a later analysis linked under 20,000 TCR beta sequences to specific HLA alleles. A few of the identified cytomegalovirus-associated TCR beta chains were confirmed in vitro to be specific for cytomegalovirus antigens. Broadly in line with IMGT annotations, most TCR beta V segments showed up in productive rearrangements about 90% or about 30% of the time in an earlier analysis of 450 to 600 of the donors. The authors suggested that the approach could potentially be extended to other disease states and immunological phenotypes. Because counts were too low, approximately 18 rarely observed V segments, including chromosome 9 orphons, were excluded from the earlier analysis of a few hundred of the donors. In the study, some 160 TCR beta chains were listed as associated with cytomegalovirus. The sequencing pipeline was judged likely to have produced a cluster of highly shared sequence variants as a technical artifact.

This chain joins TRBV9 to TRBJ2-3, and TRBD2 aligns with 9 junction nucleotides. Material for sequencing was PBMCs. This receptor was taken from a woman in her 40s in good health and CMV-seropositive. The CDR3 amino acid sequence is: CASSVDPSGRSSDTQYF. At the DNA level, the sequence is TGTGCCAGCAGCGTAGATCCCAGCGGGAGGAGTTCAGATACGCAGTATTTT.